The 20 T cell receptor beta chains presented below share a single source sample, sequenced in a study of blood T cell repertoires in COVID-19. TCRdb's copy holds only in-frame clones and misses some; the assay was immunoSEQ multiplex PCR. The table shows 85,000 to 100,000 clones, with roughly 85% occurring only once. The sequencing input was peripheral blood. The receptors derive from a woman aged 55-70 years with COVID-19, enrolled during active disease.

The rearrangement links TRBV30 to TRBJ2-2, with 11 nucleotides matching TRBD1. Germline CDR1 GTSNPN, CDR2 SVGIG (reference sequence). The CDR3 is made up of 15 amino acids. Trimming took 6 bases from V and 5 from J; bases not matched to a gene: 8. Here the CDR3 reads CACRRTGGGTGELFF. The DNA for the CDR3 is TGTGCCTGCCGAAGGACAGGGGGCGGGACCGGGGAGCTGTTTTTT.

This sequence joins TRBV30 and TRBJ1-2; D is possibly TRBD1 (5 bases). This CDR3 spans 13 amino acids. Germline CDR1 is GTSNPN and CDR2 is SVGIG (reference sequence). Trimming stripped 1 base from V and 7 bases from J, with 13 bases between. CDR3 residues: CAWSAGGFGGYTF. Written as DNA, the CDR3 is TGTGCCTGGAGTGCCGGGGGGTTTGGTGGCTACACCTTC.

V is TRBV27 and J is TRBJ2-5, with 12 nucleotides matching TRBD1. Per germline, CDR1 MNHEY and CDR2 SMNVEV (reference sequence). The V and J ends lost 2 bases and 6 bases, in that order; junction bases with no gene match: 10. The CDR3 extends over 17 amino acids. CDR3 sequence (DNA): TGTGCCAGCAGTTTAAGGGGCGGGACAGGGGGCGTGAAGACCCAGTACTTC. This sequence encodes CASSLRGGTGGVKTQYF.

V and J are TRBV7-6 and TRBJ1-6, with D perhaps TRBD1 (5 bases). This CDR3 is built from 17 residues. V shed 1 base and J shed 0 bases, with 10 bases lying between them. The germline gives CDR1 SGHVS, CDR2 FNYEAQ. CDR3 sequence reads: CASSLGPGSSYNSPLHF. In DNA, the CDR3 is TGTGCCAGCAGCTTAGGCCCAGGGTCCTCCTATAATTCACCCCTCCACTTT.

The J gene is TRBJ1-5, the V gene TRBV7-2; D gene unclear. The germline V and J ends were trimmed by 4 bases and 5 bases, with 6 bases remaining between them. This CDR3 is built from 12 residues. Germline V gene data show CDR1 as SGHTA and CDR2 as FQGNSA. CDR3 bases: TGTGCCAGCAGCTCTTCCGATCAGCCCCAGCATTTT. It specifies CASSSSDQPQHF.

The chain links TRBV10-3 to TRBJ2-5, with TRBD2 matching over 12 bases. The CDR3 contains 15 residues. With V trimmed by 5 bases and J by 5 bases, 6 bases remained unmatched. Per the germline V gene, CDR1 is ENHRY and CDR2 is SYGVKD. The CDR3 bases are TGTGCCATCAGTCAGACTAGCGGGGGACCCGAGACCCAGTACTTC. Amino acid sequence: CAISQTSGGPETQYF.

V gene TRBV9 combines with J gene TRBJ2-2, with TRBD1 identical over 11 bases. J lost 3 bases, V lost 2 bases, and 6 bases had no gene match. In germline, CDR1 is SGDLS, CDR2 YYNGEE. This CDR3 has 17 residues. DNA of the CDR3: TGTGCCAGCAGCGTTGCCGGACAGGGGGCTCACACCGGGGAGCTGTTTTTT. Its translation is CASSVAGQGAHTGELFF. The whole variable domain, remainder taken from reference TRBV9 and TRBJ2-2, is DSGVTQTPKHLITATGQRVTLRCSPRSGDLSVYWYQQSLDQGLQFLIQYYNGEERAKGNILERFSAQQFPDLHSELNLSSLELGDSALYFCASSVAGQGAHTGELFFGEGSRLTVL.

This chain uses TRBV4-1 with TRBJ1-4, with D maybe TRBD1 (6 bases). Germline CDR1 MGHRA, CDR2 YSYEKL. V lost 4 bases, J lost 8 bases, and 20 bases lay in between. The CDR3 length is 16 residues. The CDR3 protein is CASSLGHGGLVEKLFF. The CDR3 coding sequence is TGCGCCAGCAGCCTGGGACATGGCGGTTTAGTAGAAAAACTGTTTTTT.

This clone has a single count. The V call is TRBV30, the J call TRBJ1-2; unclear D gene. The CDR3 sequence is 13 residues long. V lost 0 bases, J lost 2 bases, and 7 bases lay in between. The V gene's germline CDR1 is GTSNPN and CDR2 SVGIG (reference sequence). As DNA, the CDR3 is TGTGCCTGGAGTGTACAATTGAACTATGGCTACACCTTC. Residues: CAWSVQLNYGYTF. Using reference TRBV30 and TRBJ1-2 for the parts outside the CDR3, the full variable domain is SQTIHQWPATLVQPVGSPLSLECTVEGTSNPNLYWYRQAAGRGLQLLFYSVGIGQISSEVPQNLSASRPQDRQFILSSKKLLLSDSGFYLCAWSVQLNYGYTFGSGTRLTVV.

The CDR3 DNA is TGTGCCAGCAGTCGAACCCGACAGGGTTCGGACACTGAAGCTTTCTTT. It specifies CASSRTRQGSDTEAFF. The chain couples TRBV6-2 or TRBV6-3 to TRBJ1-1; TRBD1 aligns across 7 bases. The germline gives CDR1 MNHEY, CDR2 SVGEGT. J lost 3 bases, V lost 5 bases, and 12 bases had no gene match. The CDR3 loop spans 16 amino acids.

This sequence joins TRBV5-1 and TRBJ1-2; 7 bases are a match to TRBD1. J gave up 4 bases and V 3 bases, and 9 bases lay outside the gene matches. CDR3 length equals 15 residues. Germline assignment: CDR1 SGHRS and CDR2 YFSETQ. CDR3 residues: CASSSRSGGTYGYTF. CDR3 DNA: TGCGCCAGCAGCTCTCGGTCAGGGGGTACCTATGGCTACACCTTC.

The genes are TRBV29-1 and TRBJ2-7; the D gene is possibly TRBD2 (6 bases). The germline gives CDR1 SQVTM, CDR2 ANQGSEA. The CDR3 extends over 17 amino acids. The V end was cut by 3 bases, the J end by 0 bases, with 21 bases between. The CDR3 DNA sequence: TGCAGCGTTGAGGCGACAACCCTGGGGGGAAGCTCCTACGAGCAGTACTTC. Its translation: CSVEATTLGGSSYEQYF.

The chain couples TRBV14 to TRBJ2-7, with D perhaps TRBD1 (5 bases). Trimming removed 4 bases from V and 0 bases from J, with 22 bases in between. The CDR3 loop spans 18 amino acids. Per the germline V gene, CDR1 is SGHDN and CDR2 is FVKESK. As DNA, the CDR3 is TGTGCCAGCAGCCGCTCCGGGCCGTCAGGGCTTCTCTCCTACGAGCAGTACTTC. Translation: CASSRSGPSGLLSYEQYF.

This clone was observed a single time. The V call is TRBV4-1, the J call TRBJ1-6; D call uncertain. Germline V CDR1 and CDR2: MGHRA, YSYEKL. The CDR3 is made up of 15 amino acids. The germline V and J ends were trimmed by 2 bases and 6 bases, with 11 bases remaining between them. The CDR3 loop reads CASSQFPQINSPLHF. In DNA form, the CDR3 reads TGCGCCAGCAGCCAATTCCCACAAATTAATTCACCCCTCCACTTT.

The chain recombines TRBV4-1 with TRBJ1-1; TRBD1 is a possible D gene (5 bases). The germline V and J ends were trimmed by 4 bases and 4 bases, with 13 bases remaining between them. Per the germline V gene, CDR1 is MGHRA and CDR2 is YSYEKL. CDR3 length equals 14 residues. The CDR3 nucleotides read TGCGCCAGCAGCCTTGCGGGGCAGGGCACTGAAGCTTTCTTT. Translated: CASSLAGQGTEAFF.

This chain links TRBV30 with TRBJ2-7; the D gene is possibly TRBD1 (5 bases). CDR1 GTSNPN and CDR2 SVGIG come from the germline V gene (reference sequence). The CDR3 runs to 13 residues. The V and J ends lost 3 bases and 3 bases respectively, with 12 bases between them. In DNA, the CDR3 is TGTGCCTGGAGGACAGCCTACTTCTACGAGCAGTACTTC. Translated: CAWRTAYFYEQYF. Based on the CDR3 plus reference TRBV30 and TRBJ2-7, the full variable domain is SQTIHQWPATLVQPVGSPLSLECTVEGTSNPNLYWYRQAAGRGLQLLFYSVGIGQISSEVPQNLSASRPQDRQFILSSKKLLLSDSGFYLCAWRTAYFYEQYFGPGTRLTVT.

The rearrangement uses TRBV4-2 and TRBJ2-3; 14 bases agree with TRBD2. CDR1 and CDR2 from the germline V gene are LGHNA and YNFKEQ. Trimming cost V 4 bases and J 8 bases; bases outside gene matches: 2. This CDR3 comprises 14 residues. The CDR3 is CASSLGTSGGTQYF. Written as DNA, the CDR3 is TGTGCCAGCAGCCTCGGGACTAGCGGGGGTACGCAGTATTTT.

The chain combines TRBV21-1 with TRBJ2-7; TRBD1, the table's D call, was not compared with the DNA. TRBV21-1 is a recognized pseudogene. The CDR3 is made up of 13 amino acids. CDR3 region: CASRPGQNYEQYF. The CDR3 coding sequence is TGTGCCAGCAGACCGGGACAGAACTACGAGCAGTACTTC.

The chain joins TRBV7-6 to TRBJ1-2; 9 bases align to TRBD1. V was clipped by 1 base and J by 2 bases; unmatched bases: 8. This CDR3 has 17 amino acids. The germline CDR1 and CDR2 sequences are SGHVS and FNYEAQ. Written as DNA, the CDR3 is TGTGCCAGCAGCTTAGGGACAGGGGCGGAACGGAACTATGGCTACACCTTC. Its protein product is CASSLGTGAERNYGYTF.

In this sample, this clone turned up once. The chain employs TRBV5-5 and TRBJ2-3; D is unresolved. The CDR3 is 13 amino acids. Germline V gene lookup returns CDR1 SGHKS and CDR2 YYEKEE (reference sequence). V was pared by 5 bases and J by 4 bases, with 11 bases between. The CDR3, as DNA: TGTGCCAGCAGAGCTAGACGGGCAGATACGCAGTATTTT. It encodes CASRARRADTQYF.